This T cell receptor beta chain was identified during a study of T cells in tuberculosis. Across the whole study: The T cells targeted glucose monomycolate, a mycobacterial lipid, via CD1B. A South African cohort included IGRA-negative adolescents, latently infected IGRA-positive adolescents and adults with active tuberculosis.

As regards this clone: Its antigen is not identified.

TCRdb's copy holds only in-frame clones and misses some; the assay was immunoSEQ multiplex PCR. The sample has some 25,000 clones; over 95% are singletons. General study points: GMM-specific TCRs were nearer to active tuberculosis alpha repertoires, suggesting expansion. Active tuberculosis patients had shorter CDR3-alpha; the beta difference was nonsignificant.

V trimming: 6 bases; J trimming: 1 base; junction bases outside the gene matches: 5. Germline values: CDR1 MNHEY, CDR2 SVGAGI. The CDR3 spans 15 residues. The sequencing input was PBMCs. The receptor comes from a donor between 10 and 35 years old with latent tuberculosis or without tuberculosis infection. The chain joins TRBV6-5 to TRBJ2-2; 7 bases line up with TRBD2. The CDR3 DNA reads TGTGCCAGCAGCCGCGGGGGACGGAACACCGGGGAGCTGTTTTTT. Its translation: CASSRGGRNTGELFF.